The clone carrying this T cell receptor (beta chain) occurred a few times. Its antigen remains unknown. This specimen belongs to a study of post-analysis software for immune sequencing data. Findings of the study overall: Higher frequency in patients than in controls was seen for about five TRBV segments, with TRBV5-6, TRBV5-1 and TRBV20-1 among them.

Between the trimmed V and J ends, which lost 2 bases and 4 bases, there was a span of 7 bases. This CDR3 has 12 amino acids. Germline lookup yields CDR1 SGHKS and CDR2 YYEKEE (reference sequence). Unique molecular identifiers were carried by the TCR beta cDNA libraries. TCRdb used MiXCR to reprocess the PCR reads, holding one entry per CDR3 protein. The table has more than 450,000 distinct CDR3 sequences, 44% seen once. The origin of this receptor is a girl between 10 and 17 years old with multiple sclerosis. V is TRBV5-5 and J is TRBJ2-7, with no clear D. The sequenced sample was blood. CDR3 nucleotide sequence: TGTGCCAGCAGCTTAATAGGTTACGAGCAGTACTTC. Protein: CASSLIGYEQYF.